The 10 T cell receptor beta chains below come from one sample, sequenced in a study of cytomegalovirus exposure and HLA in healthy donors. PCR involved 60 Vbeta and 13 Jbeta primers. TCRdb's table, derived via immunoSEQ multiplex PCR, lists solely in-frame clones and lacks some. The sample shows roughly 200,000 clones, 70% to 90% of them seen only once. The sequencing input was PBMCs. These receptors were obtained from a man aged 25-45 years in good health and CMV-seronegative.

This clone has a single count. In DNA form, the CDR3 reads TGTGCCAGCAGGCCCACAGGCTACGAGCAGTACTTC. Translating it yields CASRPTGYEQYF. This chain joins TRBV6-1 and TRBJ2-7; perhaps TRBD1 as D (5 bases). V was clipped by 6 bases and J by 3 bases, with 9 bases between them. The V gene's germline CDR1 is MNHNS and CDR2 SASEGT. This CDR3 contains 12 residues.

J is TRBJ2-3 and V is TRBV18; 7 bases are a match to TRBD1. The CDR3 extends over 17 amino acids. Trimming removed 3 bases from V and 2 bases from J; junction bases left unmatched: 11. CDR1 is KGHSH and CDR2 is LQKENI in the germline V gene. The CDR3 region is CASSPRTGPVVTDTQYF. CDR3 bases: TGTGCCAGCTCACCGAGGACAGGCCCGGTGGTCACAGATACGCAGTATTTT. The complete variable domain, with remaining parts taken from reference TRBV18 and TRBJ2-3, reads NAGVMQNPRHLVRRRGQEARLRCSPMKGHSHVYWYRQLPEEGLKFMVYLQKENIIDESGMPKERFSAEFPKEGPSILRIQQVVRGDSAAYFCASSPRTGPVVTDTQYFGPGTRLTVL.

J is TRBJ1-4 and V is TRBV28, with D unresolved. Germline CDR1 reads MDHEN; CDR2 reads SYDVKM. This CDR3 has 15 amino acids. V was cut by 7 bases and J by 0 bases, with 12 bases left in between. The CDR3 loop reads CASKDWAATNEKLFF. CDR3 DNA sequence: TGTGCCAGCAAGGACTGGGCAGCAACTAATGAAAAACTGTTTTTT.

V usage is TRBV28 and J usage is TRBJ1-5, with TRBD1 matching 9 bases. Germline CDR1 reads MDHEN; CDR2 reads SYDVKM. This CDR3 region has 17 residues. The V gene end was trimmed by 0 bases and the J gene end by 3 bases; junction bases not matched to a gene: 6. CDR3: CASSLWRGQGPNQPQHF. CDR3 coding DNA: TGTGCCAGCAGTTTATGGAGGGGACAGGGCCCCAATCAGCCCCAGCATTTT.

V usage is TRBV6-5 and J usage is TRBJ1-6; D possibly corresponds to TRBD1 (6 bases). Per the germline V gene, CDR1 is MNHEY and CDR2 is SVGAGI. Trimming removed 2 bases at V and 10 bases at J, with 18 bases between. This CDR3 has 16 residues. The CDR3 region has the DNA TGTGCCAGCAGTTACATTCGGGGGGCCGGGGACTCACCCCTCCACTTT. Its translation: CASSYIRGAGDSPLHF.

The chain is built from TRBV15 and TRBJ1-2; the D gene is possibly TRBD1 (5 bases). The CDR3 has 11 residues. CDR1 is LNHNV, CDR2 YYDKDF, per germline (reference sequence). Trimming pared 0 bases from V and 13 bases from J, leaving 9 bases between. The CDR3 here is CATSRDGGCTF. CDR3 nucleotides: TGTGCCACCAGCAGAGACGGGGGTTGCACCTTC.

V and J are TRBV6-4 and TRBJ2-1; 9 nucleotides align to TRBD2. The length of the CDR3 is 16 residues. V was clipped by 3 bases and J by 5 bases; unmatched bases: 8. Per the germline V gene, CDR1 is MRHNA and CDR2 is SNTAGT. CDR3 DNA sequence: TGTGCCAGCAGTGAGAGCGGGCGGGGGGGTCACAATGAGCAGTTCTTC. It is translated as CASSESGRGGHNEQFF.

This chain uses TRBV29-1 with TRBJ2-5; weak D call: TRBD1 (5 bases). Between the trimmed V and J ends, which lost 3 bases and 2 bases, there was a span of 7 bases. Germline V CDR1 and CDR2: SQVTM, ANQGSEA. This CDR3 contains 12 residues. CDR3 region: CSVEGPQETQYF. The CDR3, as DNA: TGCAGCGTTGAGGGGCCGCAAGAGACCCAGTACTTC. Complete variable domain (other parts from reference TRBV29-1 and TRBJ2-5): SAVISQKPSRDICQRGTSLTIQCQVDSQVTMMFWYRQQPGQSLTLIATANQGSEATYESGFVIDKFPISRPNLTFSTLTVSNMSPEDSSIYLCSVEGPQETQYFGPGTRLLVL.

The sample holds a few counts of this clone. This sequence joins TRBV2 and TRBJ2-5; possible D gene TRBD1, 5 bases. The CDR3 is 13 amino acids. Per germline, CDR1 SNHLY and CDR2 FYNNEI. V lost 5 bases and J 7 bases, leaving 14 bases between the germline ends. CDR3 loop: CASSPLGVGTQYF. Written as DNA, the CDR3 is TGTGCCAGCAGTCCCCTAGGGGTGGGGACCCAGTACTTC.

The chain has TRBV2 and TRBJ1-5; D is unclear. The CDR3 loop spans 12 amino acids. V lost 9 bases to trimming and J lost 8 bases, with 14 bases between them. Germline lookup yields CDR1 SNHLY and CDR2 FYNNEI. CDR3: CARGRAGEPQHF. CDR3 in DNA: TGTGCCAGAGGACGGGCCGGGGAGCCCCAGCATTTT.